A selection of T cell receptor beta chains follows, all from one sample in a study of Ad26.COV2.S vaccination and SARS-CoV-2 variants. The protocol was immunoSEQ multiplex PCR, while the TCRdb copy is restricted to in-frame clones and leaves out a portion. The profile shows over 350,000 clones, 75% to 90% of them singletons. The input for sequencing was peripheral blood, taken in a trial of Ad26.COV2.S vaccine versus placebo. The receptors were gathered from a person between 18 and 59 years old who received the Ad26.COV2.S COVID-19 vaccine or a placebo. The CDR3 runs from the conserved cysteine through the conserved F or W. Each record gives: J gene, clone size, D gene, V gene, CDR3 DNA, CDR3 protein. A D gene is named only where the DNA matches it firmly. Some rows mark clone size as missing; the rest say once, few, many or name a class of expanded clone.

J: TRBJ2-2
size: -
D: TRBD2
V: TRBV11-2
DNA: TGTGCCAGCAGCGTTAATTGGGGACTAACCGGGGAGCTGTTTTTT
CDR3: CASSVNWGLTGELFF

J: TRBJ2-1
size: -
D: TRBD2
V: TRBV4-1
DNA: TGCGCCAGCAGCCAAGAGACTAGCGGGGGGCTAACGAGCTCCTACAATGAGCAGTTCTTC
CDR3: CASSQETSGGLTSSYNEQFF

J: TRBJ2-7
size: -
D: -
V: TRBV2
DNA: TGTGCCAGCAGTGAAGTTTCCTACGAGCAGTACTTC
CDR3: CASSEVSYEQYF

J: TRBJ1-1
size: -
D: -
V: TRBV7-9
DNA: TGTGCCAGCGAGGGTTTTGGGGAAATCCCTGAAGCTTTCTTT
CDR3: CASEGFGEIPEAFF

J: TRBJ2-5
size: -
D: -
V: TRBV4-1
DNA: TGCGCCAGCAGCCAAGAATCCCTTCCGTGGGAGACCCAGTACTTC
CDR3: CASSQESLPWETQYF

J: TRBJ1-5
size: -
D: TRBD1
V: TRBV2
DNA: TGTGCCAGCAGTCTCGACAGGGATCTTCAGCCCCAGCATTTT
CDR3: CASSLDRDLQPQHF

J: TRBJ1-5
size: -
D: -
V: TRBV19
DNA: TGTGCCAGTAGTATAGGACACCCGGGAGGTCAGCCCCAGCATTTT
CDR3: CASSIGHPGGQPQHF

J: TRBJ1-6
size: -
D: -
V: TRBV14
DNA: TGTGCCAGCAACGGGGGGGCCTCCTATAATTCACCCCTCCACTTT
CDR3: CASNGGASYNSPLHF

J: TRBJ1-5
size: few
D: -
V: TRBV6-2/TRBV6-3
DNA: TGTGCCAGCAGTTACTCGAATCGGACGGGTGTGAGCAATCAGCCCCAGCATTTT
CDR3: CASSYSNRTGVSNQPQHF

J: TRBJ1-1
size: -
D: TRBD1
V: TRBV10-3
DNA: TGTGCCATCAGTGTAGGACAGGGCGGGTTCACTGAAGCTTTCTTT
CDR3: CAISVGQGGFTEAFF